The subject of this entry is one T cell receptor beta chain. The clone's antigen remains unknown. The record has no base qualities; no much larger clone is one base away. The data derive from a study of OX40 agonist ivuxolimab in advanced cancers. Looking at the study overall: Ivuxolimab was an agonistic, fully human IgG2 monoclonal antibody directed against OX40 (CD134), a costimulatory receptor. Prior anti-PD-1, anti-PD-L1 or anti-CTLA-4 therapy was permitted, and approximately 40% of dose-escalation patients had received checkpoint inhibitors. The paper covers the monotherapy dose-escalation part of the phase I ivuxolimab trial, which included N ≈ 57 patients. Intravenous ivuxolimab was administered to patients every 2 weeks at six dose levels: 0.01, 0.1, 0.3, 1.5, 3 and 10 mg/kg. The dose-escalation cohort was 82.7% male with a mean age of 60 years, ranging from roughly 20 to 80. Of the 52 patients in dose escalation, 19 had hepatocellular carcinoma, some 15 had melanoma, 9 had renal cell carcinoma and 9 had head and neck cancer. The purpose of peripheral TCRbeta sequencing was to test whether ivuxolimab changed TCR sequence diversity and led to clonal T-cell expansion. Three dose-escalation patients achieved partial responses, one with hepatocellular carcinoma and two with cutaneous melanoma. The study at large found these results: Low levels of normalized T-cell clonal expansion were also seen in some nonresponding patients. In the 0.1-3.0 mg/kg groups, partial responders had among the lowest normalized peripheral clonal expansion, particularly in CD8+ T cells. On average, CD8+ T cells showed more expanded clones than CD4+ T cells after ivuxolimab. Antigen specificity was not determined for the clonally expanded peripheral T cells. At doses of 0.1 to 3.0 mg/kg, clonal expansion of both CD4+ and CD8+ blood T cells was observed from baseline to week 6.

The trial excluded patients who had a history of autoimmune disease or were on systemic immunosuppression. Peripheral blood for TCR sequencing was collected from all dose cohorts at baseline, on cycle 4 day 1, and on cycle 7 day 1. The samples were drawn from a first-in-human, open-label, multicenter phase I dose-escalation trial of ivuxolimab. The trial enrolled adults with locally advanced or metastatic head and neck squamous cell, hepatocellular, melanoma or renal cell carcinoma. CD4+ and CD8+ T cells were sorted separately from peripheral blood before TCR sequencing. Genomic DNA was extracted from sorted cells for sequencing of the TCRbeta CDR3 region. TCRbeta CDR3 regions were sequenced using the immunoSEQ Assay. Imported from immuneACCESS, the table was reduced by TCRdb to in-frame sequences with V and J called. These copies leave out some clones; in studies compared against another copy, an unresolved V gene accounts for under half, and the cause of the remainder is not known. Recorded for this sample are about 120,000 clones; approximately 90% of them occurred a single time. The ten largest clones add up to 0.55% of the sample.

Relative to germline, V is 11 bases shorter and J is 5 bases shorter, with 17 bases between their ends. From a lookup of the germline V gene, CDR1 and CDR2 are SNHLY and FYNNEI. The CDR3 sequence holds 13 residues, the cysteine and phenylalanine included. CDR3 DNA only is kept here, 39 bases in frame from base 1. The sample here was CD4+ or CD8+ T cells sorted from blood, taken in a trial of the OX40 agonist ivuxolimab. The chain is encoded by TRBV2 joined to TRBJ2-3, with TRBD2 as a weak D call on 7 bases. This TCR derives from an adult with an advanced solid tumor such as melanoma, head and neck, liver or kidney cancer. The CDR3 amino acid sequence is: CALAGAVGDTQYF. The sequence in DNA is TGTGCCCTGGCGGGGGCCGTAGGAGATACGCAGTATTTT. The full variable domain, completed from the reference TRBV2 and TRBJ2-3 proteins outside the CDR3, reads EPEVTQTPSHQVTQMGQEVILRCVPISNHLYFYWYRQILGQKVEFLVSFYNNEISEKSEIFDDQFSVERPDGSNFTLKIRSTKLEDSAMYFCALAGAVGDTQYFGPGTRLTVL.